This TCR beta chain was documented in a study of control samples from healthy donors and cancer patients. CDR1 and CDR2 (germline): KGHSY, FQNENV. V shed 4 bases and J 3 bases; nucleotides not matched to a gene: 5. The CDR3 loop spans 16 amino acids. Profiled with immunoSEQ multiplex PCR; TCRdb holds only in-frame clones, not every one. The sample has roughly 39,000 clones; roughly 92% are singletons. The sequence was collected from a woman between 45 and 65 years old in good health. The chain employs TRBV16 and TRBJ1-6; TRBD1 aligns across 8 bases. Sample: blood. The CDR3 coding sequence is TGTGCCAGCAGCCTCCAGGGGGCGCGCTATAATTCACCCCTCCACTTT. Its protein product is CASSLQGARYNSPLHF.